The present T cell receptor beta chain was sequenced within a study of beta chain features in type 1 diabetes (dated by TCRdb to the late 2010s). Turning to the overall study: No differences in mean age, gender distribution, total cell number or subset yield were found between patients and healthy donors. Across all samples, about 110 million sorted cells were examined, and cell number per subset correlated strongly with RNA yield. The study compared the TCRB repertoires of sorted circulating CD4+ T cell subsets in recently diagnosed type 1 diabetes patients with those in matched healthy donors. Regulatory and stem cell-like memory subsets were isolated from only 8 patients and about eight healthy donors, whereas naive and central memory subsets came from all 30 or so donors.

This clone was found a few times. Its antigen is unknown. Nothing much larger sits one base from this clone, and base qualities are not available. Relative to germline, V is missing 5 bases and J is missing 2 bases, with 5 bases of the junction outside any gene match. From the germline V gene, CDR1 is SGHVS and CDR2 is FQNEAQ. The CDR3 goes from the cysteine to the phenylalanine over 14 residues. The DNA shown is the 42-base CDR3, in frame from base 1. The High Capacity cDNA Reverse Transcription Kit was used to reverse transcribe all of the isolated RNA, meaning that expressed TCRB transcripts were what got sequenced. Deep immunoSEQ sequencing was performed on naive, central memory and regulatory T cell samples, with an average of about 4 million total reads per sample. Sorted cells were lysed in RLT buffer and RNA was extracted with DNase-treated RNeasy Micro or Mini kits, depending on cell number. Each cell subset was processed on its own to prevent cross-contamination, while patient and healthy donor samples were processed together. TCRB sequences were amplified from cDNA with the immunoSEQ multiplex PCR, producing 87-bp fragments spanning the CDR3 region. Sequencing of the amplicons was performed on the Illumina HiSeq platform. The published analysis was carried out like this. PCR bias was computationally corrected using synthetic template baselines, reads within Hamming distance 2 were collapsed, and singletons that could not be merged were discarded. Reads were aligned against IMGT so that V, D and J genes, CDR3 length and insertions or deletions at six rearrangement sites could be assigned. Clonotype counts were normalized to sorted cell number within each subset before computing true diversity and Gini coefficients with the tcR R package. Repertoire sharing was quantified using the overlap coefficient calculated on TCRB nucleotide sequences. As a proxy for the pre-selection repertoire, out-of-frame TCRB sequences from naive cells were analyzed. In its TCRdb copy, this immuneACCESS table keeps in-frame sequences only and misses some clones. Where compared with another copy, unresolved V genes explain less than half of these, and the others have no known cause. V, J and clone size were drawn from that table, and D and trimming were deduced from the DNA. This sample lists about 350,000 clones; roughly a fifth were detected once. The ten largest clones take up approximately 0.046% of the sample.

Paper-wide results and their limitations: Patients with type 1 diabetes made fewer insertions and deleted more nucleotides at VDJ recombination sites, implying thymic rearrangement abnormalities. HLA sub-analyses involved small numbers of individuals, so any influence of HLA type on TCRB rearrangement remained unresolved. Naive, central memory and regulatory TCRB repertoires appeared to be more alike among patients than among healthy donors. Type 1 diabetes patients showed a moderate but significant shortening of TCRB CDR3 length in all four CD4+ subsets. Because cDNA rather than genomic DNA was sequenced, highly expressing activated cells could have been over-represented, although no difference in activation and CD3 levels was found between groups. Shorter templates might be favored by PCR, yet because patient and control samples were amplified and corrected together, any such skew would affect both groups equally.

Each donor gave one peripheral blood draw, around 100 mL on average, collected into heparinised tubes. A BD FACSAria II and a panel including CD45RO, CCR7, CD25, CD127, CD95 and CD27 were used to sort naive, central memory, regulatory and stem cell-like memory CD4+ T cells. Purity was above 95% for every sorted population. PBMCs were isolated immediately by Lymphoprep density gradient centrifugation and stained directly without culture. So that batch effects would be minimized, each experiment stained and sorted samples in pairs, pairing one healthy donor with one patient. The material sequenced was naive CD4+ T cells from blood. Explained via the paper, the cell subset or site label denotes: true naive CD4+ T cells. This chain joins TRBV7-8 to TRBJ1-1; 7 nucleotides in the junction match TRBD1. The receptor was derived from a woman between 18 and 29 years old in good health. The CDR3 sequence is CASSRYRGNTEAFF. The DNA sequence follows: TGTGCCAGCAGCCGCTACAGGGGAAACACTGAAGCTTTCTTT. Reference TRBV7-8 and TRBJ1-1 genes cover what lies past the CDR3, so the full variable domain is GAGVSQSPRYKVAKRGQDVALRCDPISGHVSLFWYQQALGQGPEFLTYFQNEAQLDKSGLPSDRFFAERPEGSVSTLKIQRTQQEDSAVYLCASSRYRGNTEAFFGQGTRLTVV.